This is a list of T cell receptor beta chains from one sample in a study of regulatory T cells in long-lasting Graves disease. TCRdb passed the multiplex PCR reads through MiXCR, listing each CDR3 protein once. This table holds fewer than 500,000 distinct CDR3 sequences, 15% to 20% found once. These same records also appear under a second study, on T cells in Graves' hyperthyroidism and ophthalmopathy.

Sequenced material: peripheral blood mononuclear cells (PBMCs), taken at new diagnosis, from a patient treated with antithyroid drugs. Receptors were obtained from a man between 40 and 49 years old with Graves disease. Both conserved end residues are trimmed from each CDR3. The listing skips clone size in some rows; elsewhere it reads once, few, many or a size class.

abundance: many; v_gene: TRBV3-1; j_gene: TRBJ2-3; CDR3aa: ASSPTSGSQDTQY
abundance: many; v_gene: TRBV27; j_gene: TRBJ1-5; CDR3aa: ASSSGRGGYSNQPQH
abundance: NA; v_gene: TRBV7-9; j_gene: TRBJ1-1; CDR3aa: AGSDRGPDTEAF
abundance: many; v_gene: TRBV6-1; j_gene: TRBJ2-7; CDR3aa: ASSQPGQGPEQY
abundance: many; v_gene: TRBV12-3/TRBV12-4; j_gene: TRBJ2-1; CDR3aa: ASSQTGTSKRGEQF
abundance: many; v_gene: TRBV20-1; j_gene: TRBJ2-7; CDR3aa: SARGTGVAYEQY
abundance: NA; v_gene: TRBV7-7; j_gene: TRBJ2-3; CDR3aa: ASSPGTTSTDTQY
abundance: few; v_gene: TRBV12-3/TRBV12-4; j_gene: TRBJ2-1; CDR3aa: ASRTWREDNEQF
abundance: NA; v_gene: TRBV19; j_gene: TRBJ1-2; CDR3aa: ASSEFYGYT
abundance: many; v_gene: TRBV28; j_gene: TRBJ1-2; CDR3aa: ASYVGGRGGYT
abundance: many; v_gene: TRBV28; j_gene: TRBJ1-1; CDR3aa: ASRPDKGENTEAF
abundance: many; v_gene: TRBV30; j_gene: TRBJ1-3; CDR3aa: AWSTGQLSGNTIY
abundance: many; v_gene: TRBV7-2; j_gene: TRBJ2-5; CDR3aa: ASSLHTGYQETQY
abundance: few; v_gene: TRBV27; j_gene: TRBJ1-5; CDR3aa: ASSSSPGGNQPQH
abundance: many; v_gene: TRBV12-3/TRBV12-4; j_gene: TRBJ2-7; CDR3aa: ASSFKATGPWGEQY
abundance: NA; v_gene: TRBV12-3/TRBV12-4; j_gene: TRBJ2-7; CDR3aa: ASGPGPTYEQY
abundance: many; v_gene: TRBV18; j_gene: TRBJ2-3; CDR3aa: ASSPDSDDTQY
abundance: NA; v_gene: TRBV19; j_gene: TRBJ1-1; CDR3aa: ASSIDPVGNTEAF
abundance: NA; v_gene: TRBV28; j_gene: TRBJ2-6; CDR3aa: ASSDVQGPGANVLT
abundance: few; v_gene: TRBV6-1; j_gene: TRBJ2-1; CDR3aa: ASNRNSGSNNEQF
abundance: many; v_gene: TRBV7-9; j_gene: TRBJ2-3; CDR3aa: ASSSTQSTDTQY
abundance: many; v_gene: TRBV28; j_gene: TRBJ2-3; CDR3aa: ASSRYLFQGPGTDTQY
abundance: NA; v_gene: TRBV7-9; j_gene: TRBJ2-1; CDR3aa: ASNLAGGPYEQF
abundance: many; v_gene: TRBV6-2/TRBV6-3; j_gene: TRBJ2-3; CDR3aa: ASNLGGATDTQY
abundance: NA; v_gene: TRBV5-1; j_gene: TRBJ2-5; CDR3aa: ASTPGSRGQETQY
abundance: NA; v_gene: TRBV12-3/TRBV12-4; j_gene: TRBJ2-5; CDR3aa: ASSMETQETQY
abundance: NA; v_gene: TRBV5-8; j_gene: TRBJ2-7; CDR3aa: ASSAWDGQGLYEQY
abundance: many; v_gene: TRBV28; j_gene: TRBJ2-5; CDR3aa: ASWTAVETQY
abundance: few; v_gene: TRBV12-3/TRBV12-4; j_gene: TRBJ2-7; CDR3aa: ASSLYGLAVSCEQY
abundance: few; v_gene: TRBV5-1; j_gene: TRBJ2-3; CDR3aa: ASSPRTSGRVGDTQY
abundance: NA; v_gene: TRBV19; j_gene: TRBJ2-1; CDR3aa: ASSIVKGGGNEQF
abundance: many; v_gene: TRBV13; j_gene: TRBJ2-1; CDR3aa: ASSLPGLAGGFYNEQF
abundance: NA; v_gene: TRBV20-1; j_gene: TRBJ1-5; CDR3aa: SARDNRGIGQPQH
abundance: NA; v_gene: TRBV12-3/TRBV12-4; j_gene: TRBJ1-5; CDR3aa: ASSSGQFNQPQH
abundance: many; v_gene: TRBV2; j_gene: TRBJ2-3; CDR3aa: AYRGGLGANTQY